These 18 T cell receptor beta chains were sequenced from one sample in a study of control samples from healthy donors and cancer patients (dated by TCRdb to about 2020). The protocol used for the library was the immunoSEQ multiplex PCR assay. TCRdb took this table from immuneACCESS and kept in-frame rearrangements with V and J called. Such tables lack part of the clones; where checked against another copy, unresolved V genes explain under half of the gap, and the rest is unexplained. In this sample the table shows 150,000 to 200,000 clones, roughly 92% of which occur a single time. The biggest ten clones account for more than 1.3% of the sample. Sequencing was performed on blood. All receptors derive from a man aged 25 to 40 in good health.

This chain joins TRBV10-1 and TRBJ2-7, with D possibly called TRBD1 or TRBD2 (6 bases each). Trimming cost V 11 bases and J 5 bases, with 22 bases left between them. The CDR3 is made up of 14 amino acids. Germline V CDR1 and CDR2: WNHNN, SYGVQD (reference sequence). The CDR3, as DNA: TGCGCCGGGCCCGCCGGGGGCAGGGGTGACGAGCAGTACTTC. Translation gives CAGPAGGRGDEQYF.

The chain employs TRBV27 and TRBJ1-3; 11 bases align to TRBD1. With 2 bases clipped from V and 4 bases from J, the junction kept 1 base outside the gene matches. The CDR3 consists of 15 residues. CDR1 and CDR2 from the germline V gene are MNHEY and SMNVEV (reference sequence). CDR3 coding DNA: TGTGCCAGCAGTTTAAGGACAGGGGGCGGAAACACCATATATTTT. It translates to CASSLRTGGGNTIYF.

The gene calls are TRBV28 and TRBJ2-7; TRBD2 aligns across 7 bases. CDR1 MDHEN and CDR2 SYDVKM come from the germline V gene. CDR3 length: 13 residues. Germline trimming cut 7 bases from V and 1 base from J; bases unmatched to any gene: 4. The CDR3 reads CASTSGLSYEQYF. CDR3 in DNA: TGTGCCAGCACCTCGGGACTATCCTACGAGCAGTACTTC.

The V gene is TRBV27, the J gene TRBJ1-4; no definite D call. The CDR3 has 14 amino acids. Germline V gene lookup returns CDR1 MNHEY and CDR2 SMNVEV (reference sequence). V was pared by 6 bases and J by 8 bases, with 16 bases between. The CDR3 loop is CASRGWAMGEKLFF. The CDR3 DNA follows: TGTGCCAGCAGAGGATGGGCAATGGGGGAAAAACTGTTTTTT.

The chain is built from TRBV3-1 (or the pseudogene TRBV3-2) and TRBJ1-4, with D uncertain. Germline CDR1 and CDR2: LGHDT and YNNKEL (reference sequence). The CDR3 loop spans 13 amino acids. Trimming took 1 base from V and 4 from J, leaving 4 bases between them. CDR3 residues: CASSQAHNEKLFF. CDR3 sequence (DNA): TGTGCCAGCAGCCAAGCACATAATGAAAAACTGTTTTTT.

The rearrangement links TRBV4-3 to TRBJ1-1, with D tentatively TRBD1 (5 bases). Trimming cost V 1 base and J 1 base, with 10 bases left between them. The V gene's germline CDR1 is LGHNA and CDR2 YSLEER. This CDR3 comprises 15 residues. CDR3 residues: CASSQGVGTNTEAFF. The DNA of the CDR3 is TGCGCCAGCAGCCAAGGGGTAGGGACGAACACTGAAGCTTTCTTT.

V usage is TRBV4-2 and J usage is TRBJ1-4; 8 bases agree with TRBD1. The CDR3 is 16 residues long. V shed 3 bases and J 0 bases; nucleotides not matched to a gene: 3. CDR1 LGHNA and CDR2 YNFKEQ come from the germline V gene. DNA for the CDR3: TGTGCCAGCAGCCATCTACAGGGGGCAACTAATGAAAAACTGTTTTTT. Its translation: CASSHLQGATNEKLFF.

The CDR3: CASSAGHSNQPQHF. The CDR3 DNA follows: TGTGCCAGCAGTGCGGGACATAGCAATCAGCCCCAGCATTTT. The chain uses TRBV27 and TRBJ1-5; a possible D gene is TRBD1 (6 bases). This CDR3 has 14 residues. V gave up 5 bases and J gave up 0 bases, with 8 bases separating them. The germline V gene has CDR1 MNHEY and CDR2 SMNVEV (reference sequence).

The CDR3 reads CASLYGGGTEAFF. The CDR3 bases are TGTGCCAGCCTGTATGGGGGAGGCACTGAAGCTTTCTTT. The V call is TRBV12-3 or TRBV12-4, the J call TRBJ1-1, with TRBD1 as a possible D gene (5 bases). The CDR3 extends over 13 amino acids. V was cut by 8 bases and J by 4 bases, with 14 bases left in between.

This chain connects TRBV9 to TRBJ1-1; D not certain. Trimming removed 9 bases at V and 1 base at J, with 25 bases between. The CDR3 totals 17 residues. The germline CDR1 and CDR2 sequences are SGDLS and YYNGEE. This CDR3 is CATVPMGTKLRNTEAFF. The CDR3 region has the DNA TGTGCCACCGTCCCAATGGGAACCAAGTTAAGGAACACTGAAGCTTTCTTT.

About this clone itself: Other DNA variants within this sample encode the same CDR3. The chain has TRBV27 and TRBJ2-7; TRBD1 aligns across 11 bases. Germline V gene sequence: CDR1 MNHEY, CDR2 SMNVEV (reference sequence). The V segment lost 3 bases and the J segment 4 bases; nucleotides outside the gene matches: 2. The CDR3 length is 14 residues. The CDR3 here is CASSFGTGGYEQYF. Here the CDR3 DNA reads TGTGCCAGCAGTTTCGGGACAGGGGGTTACGAGCAGTACTTC.

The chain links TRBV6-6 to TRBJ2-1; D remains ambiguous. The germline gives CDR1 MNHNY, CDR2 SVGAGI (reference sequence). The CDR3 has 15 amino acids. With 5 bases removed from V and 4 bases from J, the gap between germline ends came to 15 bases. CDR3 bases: TGTGCCAGCAGTACCCCGACGGGTCGGTACAATGAGCAGTTCTTC. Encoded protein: CASSTPTGRYNEQFF.

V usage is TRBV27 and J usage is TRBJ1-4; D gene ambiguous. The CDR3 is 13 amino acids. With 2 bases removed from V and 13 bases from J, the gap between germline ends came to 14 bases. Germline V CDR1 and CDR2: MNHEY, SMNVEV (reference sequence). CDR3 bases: TGTGCCAGCAGTTTAAACCCCTTTAACTCACTGTTTTTT. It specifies CASSLNPFNSLFF.

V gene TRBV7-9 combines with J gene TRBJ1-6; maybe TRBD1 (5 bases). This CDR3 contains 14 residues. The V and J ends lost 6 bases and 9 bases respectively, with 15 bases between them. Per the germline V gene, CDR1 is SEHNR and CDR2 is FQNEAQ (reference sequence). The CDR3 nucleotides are TGTGCCAGCAGGGGGGACGTCCGGACTTCACCCCTCCACTTT. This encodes CASRGDVRTSPLHF.

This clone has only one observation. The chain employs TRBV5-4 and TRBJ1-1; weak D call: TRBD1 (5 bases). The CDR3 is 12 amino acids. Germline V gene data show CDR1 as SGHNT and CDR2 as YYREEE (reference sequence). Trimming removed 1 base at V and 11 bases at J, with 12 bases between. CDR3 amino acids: CASSLPGQRAFF. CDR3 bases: TGTGCCAGCAGCTTGCCAGGGCAGCGGGCTTTCTTT. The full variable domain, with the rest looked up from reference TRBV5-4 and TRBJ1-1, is ETGVTQSPTHLIKTRGQQVTLRCSSQSGHNTVSWYQQALGQGPQFIFQYYREEENGRGNFPPRFSGLQFPNYSSELNVNALELDDSALYLCASSLPGQRAFFGQGTRLTVV.

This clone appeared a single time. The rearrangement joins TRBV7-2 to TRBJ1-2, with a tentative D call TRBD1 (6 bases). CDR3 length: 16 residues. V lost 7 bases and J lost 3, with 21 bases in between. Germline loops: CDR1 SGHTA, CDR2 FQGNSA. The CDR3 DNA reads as TGTGCCAGCACCCCCCATGCCCCGGGGGCGGACTATGGCTACACCTTC. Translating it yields CASTPHAPGADYGYTF.

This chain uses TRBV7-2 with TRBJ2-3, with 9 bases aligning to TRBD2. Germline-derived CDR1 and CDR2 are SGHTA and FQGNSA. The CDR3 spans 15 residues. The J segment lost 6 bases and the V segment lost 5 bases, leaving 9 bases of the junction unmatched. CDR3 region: CASSPAAGGPDTQYF. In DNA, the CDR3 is TGTGCCAGCAGCCCCGCGGCGGGGGGGCCTGATACGCAGTATTTT.

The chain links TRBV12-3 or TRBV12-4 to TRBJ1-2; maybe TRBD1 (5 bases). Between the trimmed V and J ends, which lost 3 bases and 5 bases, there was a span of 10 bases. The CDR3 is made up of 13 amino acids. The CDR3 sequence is CASSLGDSYGYTF. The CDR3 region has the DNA TGTGCCAGCAGTTTGGGGGATTCGTATGGCTACACCTTC.